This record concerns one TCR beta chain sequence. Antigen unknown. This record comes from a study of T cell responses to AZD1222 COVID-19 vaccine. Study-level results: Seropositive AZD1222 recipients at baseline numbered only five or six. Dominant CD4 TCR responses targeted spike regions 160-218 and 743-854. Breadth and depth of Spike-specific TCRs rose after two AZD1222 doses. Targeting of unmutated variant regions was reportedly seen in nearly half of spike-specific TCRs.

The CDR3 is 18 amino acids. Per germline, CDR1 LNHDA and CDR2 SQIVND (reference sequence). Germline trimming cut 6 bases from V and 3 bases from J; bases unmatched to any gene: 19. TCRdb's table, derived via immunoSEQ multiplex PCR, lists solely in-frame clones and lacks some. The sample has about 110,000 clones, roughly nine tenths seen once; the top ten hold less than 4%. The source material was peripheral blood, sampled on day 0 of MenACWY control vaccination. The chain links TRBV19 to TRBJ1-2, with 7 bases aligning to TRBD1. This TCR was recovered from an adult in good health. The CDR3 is CASSSATGTETSHYGYTF. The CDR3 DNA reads TGTGCCAGTAGCTCGGCGACCGGGACAGAAACTTCTCACTATGGCTACACCTTC.